This T cell receptor (beta chain) comes out of a study of neoadjuvant nivolumab and ipilimumab in lung cancer. The study, taken as a whole, reports: From pretherapy to surgery, tumor richness and clonality rose with dual therapy.

Repertoires were generated with immunoSEQ multiplex PCR, while TCRdb's copy carries only in-frame clones and drops some. In the table there are around 7,500 clones, over 80% of which are singletons. In the case of this clone: Its antigen is unknown.

The V gene lost 3 bases and the J gene lost 4 bases, with 15 bases spanning the gap. The CDR3 is 15 residues long. Looked up from germline, CDR1 is SGHAT and CDR2 is FQNNGV. The chain is built from TRBV11-2 and TRBJ1-2, with D perhaps matching TRBD1 (5 bases). The sequence was obtained from an adult with non-small cell lung cancer. The sample consisted of tumor tissue, taken after neoadjuvant nivolumab, alone or with ipilimumab, at or shortly before surgery. The CDR3: CASSFTGDFSYGYTF. The CDR3 DNA is TGTGCCAGCAGCTTTACCGGGGACTTTTCCTATGGCTACACCTTC. Based on the CDR3 plus reference TRBV11-2 and TRBJ1-2, the full variable domain is EAGVAQSPRYKIIEKRQSVAFWCNPISGHATLYWYQQILGQGPKLLIQFQNNGVVDDSQLPKDRFSAERLKGVDSTLKIQPAKLEDSAVYLCASSFTGDFSYGYTFGSGTRLTVV.